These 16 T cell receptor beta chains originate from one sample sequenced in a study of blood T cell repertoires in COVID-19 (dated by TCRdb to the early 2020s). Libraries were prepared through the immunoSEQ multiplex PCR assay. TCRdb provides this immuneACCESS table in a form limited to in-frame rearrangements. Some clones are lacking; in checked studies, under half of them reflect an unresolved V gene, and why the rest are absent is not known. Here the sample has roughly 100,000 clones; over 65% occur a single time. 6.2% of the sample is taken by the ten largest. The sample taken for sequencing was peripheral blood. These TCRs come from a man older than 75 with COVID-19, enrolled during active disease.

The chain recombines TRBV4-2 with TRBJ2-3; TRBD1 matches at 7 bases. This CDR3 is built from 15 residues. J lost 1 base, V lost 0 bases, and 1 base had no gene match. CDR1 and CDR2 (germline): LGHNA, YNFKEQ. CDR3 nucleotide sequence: TGTGCCAGCAGCCAAGATGGACAGGGCACAGATACGCAGTATTTT. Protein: CASSQDGQGTDTQYF.

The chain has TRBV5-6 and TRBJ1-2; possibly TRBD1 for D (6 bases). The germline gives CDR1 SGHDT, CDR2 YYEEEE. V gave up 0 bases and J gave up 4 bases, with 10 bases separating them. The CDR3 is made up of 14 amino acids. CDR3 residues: CASSLEGVGYGYTF. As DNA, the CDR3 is TGTGCCAGCAGCTTGGAGGGGGTGGGCTATGGCTACACCTTC.

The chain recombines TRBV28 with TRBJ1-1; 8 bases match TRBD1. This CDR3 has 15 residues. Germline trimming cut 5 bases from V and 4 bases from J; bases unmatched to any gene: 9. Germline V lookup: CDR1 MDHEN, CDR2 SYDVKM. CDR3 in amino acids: CASSPRGQGGTEAFF. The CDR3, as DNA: TGTGCCAGCAGTCCGAGAGGACAGGGAGGCACTGAAGCTTTCTTT. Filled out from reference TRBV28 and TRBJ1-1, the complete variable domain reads DVKVTQSSRYLVKRTGEKVFLECVQDMDHENMFWYRQDPGLGLRLIYFSYDVKMKEKGDIPEGYSVSREKKERFSLILESASTNQTSMYLCASSPRGQGGTEAFFGQGTRLTVV.

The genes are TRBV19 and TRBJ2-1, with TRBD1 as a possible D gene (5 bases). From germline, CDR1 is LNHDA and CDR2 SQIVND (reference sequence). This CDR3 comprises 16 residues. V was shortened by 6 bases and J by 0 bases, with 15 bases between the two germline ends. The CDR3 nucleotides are TGTGCCAGTAGCAGACGACAGACGAGCTCCTACAATGAGCAGTTCTTC. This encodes CASSRRQTSSYNEQFF.

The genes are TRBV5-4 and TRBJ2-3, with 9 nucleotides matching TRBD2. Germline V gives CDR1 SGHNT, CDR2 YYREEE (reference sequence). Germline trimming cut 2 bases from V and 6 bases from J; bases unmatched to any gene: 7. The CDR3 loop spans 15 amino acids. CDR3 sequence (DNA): TGTGCCAGCAGCTTCGGCGGGAGGGCCGGCGATACGCAGTATTTT. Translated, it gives CASSFGGRAGDTQYF.

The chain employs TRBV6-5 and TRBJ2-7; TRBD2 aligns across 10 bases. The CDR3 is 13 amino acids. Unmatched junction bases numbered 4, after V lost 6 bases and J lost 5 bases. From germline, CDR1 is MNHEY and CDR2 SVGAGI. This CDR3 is CASRPSGSNEQYF. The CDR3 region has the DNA TGTGCCAGCAGACCTAGCGGGAGCAACGAGCAGTACTTC.

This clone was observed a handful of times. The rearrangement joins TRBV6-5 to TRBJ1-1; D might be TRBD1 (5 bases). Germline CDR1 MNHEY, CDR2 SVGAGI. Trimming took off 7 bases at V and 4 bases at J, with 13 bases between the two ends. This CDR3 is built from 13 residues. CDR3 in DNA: TGTGCCAGCACCGTGGGGCAGGTCACTGAAGCTTTCTTT. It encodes CASTVGQVTEAFF.

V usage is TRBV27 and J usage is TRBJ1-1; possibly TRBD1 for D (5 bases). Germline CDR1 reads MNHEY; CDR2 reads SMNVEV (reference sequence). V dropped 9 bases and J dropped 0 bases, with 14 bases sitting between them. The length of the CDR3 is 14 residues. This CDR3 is CASRSRTLNTEAFF. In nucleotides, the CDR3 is TGTGCCAGTAGGTCTCGGACATTGAACACTGAAGCTTTCTTT.

CDR3 region: CASRRQGTDTQYF. Here the CDR3 DNA reads TGTGCCAGCAGACGACAGGGCACAGATACGCAGTATTTT. The gene calls are TRBV12-3 or TRBV12-4 and TRBJ2-3; weak D call: TRBD1 (6 bases). The CDR3 contains 13 residues. Trimming pared 6 bases from V and 1 base from J, leaving 8 bases between.

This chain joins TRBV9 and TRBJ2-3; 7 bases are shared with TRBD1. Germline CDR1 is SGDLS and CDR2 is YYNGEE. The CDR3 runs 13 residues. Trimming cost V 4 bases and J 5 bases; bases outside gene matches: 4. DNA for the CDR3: TGTGCCAGCAGCCTAAACAGGGGAGATACGCAGTATTTT. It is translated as CASSLNRGDTQYF.

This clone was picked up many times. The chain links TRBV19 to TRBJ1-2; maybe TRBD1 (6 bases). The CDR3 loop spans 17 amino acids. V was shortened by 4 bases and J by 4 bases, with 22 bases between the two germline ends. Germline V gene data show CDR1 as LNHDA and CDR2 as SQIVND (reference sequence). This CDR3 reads CASSTPGQRLLAYGYTF. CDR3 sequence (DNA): TGTGCCAGTAGTACTCCGGGACAAAGGCTCCTCGCCTATGGCTACACCTTC. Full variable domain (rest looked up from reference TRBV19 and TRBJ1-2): DGGITQSPKYLFRKEGQNVTLSCEQNLNHDAMYWYRQDPGQGLRLIYYSQIVNDFQKGDIAEGYSVSREKKESFPLTVTSAQKNPTAFYLCASSTPGQRLLAYGYTFGSGTRLTVV.

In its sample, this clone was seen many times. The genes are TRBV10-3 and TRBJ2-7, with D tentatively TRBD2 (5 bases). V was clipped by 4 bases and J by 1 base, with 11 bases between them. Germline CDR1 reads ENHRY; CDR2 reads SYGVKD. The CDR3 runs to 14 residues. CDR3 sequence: CAISAERLSYEQYF. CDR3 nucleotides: TGTGCCATCAGTGCGGAGCGGCTATCCTACGAGCAGTACTTC.

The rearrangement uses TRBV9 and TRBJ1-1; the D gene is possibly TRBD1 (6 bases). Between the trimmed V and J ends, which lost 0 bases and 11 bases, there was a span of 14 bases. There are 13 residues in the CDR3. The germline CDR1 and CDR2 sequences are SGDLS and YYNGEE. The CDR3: CASSVGADSAAFF. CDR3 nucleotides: TGTGCCAGCAGCGTAGGGGCGGACAGCGCGGCTTTCTTT.

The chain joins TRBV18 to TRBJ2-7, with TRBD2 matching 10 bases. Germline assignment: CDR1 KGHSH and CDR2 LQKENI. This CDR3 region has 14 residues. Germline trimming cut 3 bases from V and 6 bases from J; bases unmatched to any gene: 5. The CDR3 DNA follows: TGTGCCAGCTCACCCACTAGCGGGAATGTCGAGCAGTACTTC. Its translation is CASSPTSGNVEQYF.

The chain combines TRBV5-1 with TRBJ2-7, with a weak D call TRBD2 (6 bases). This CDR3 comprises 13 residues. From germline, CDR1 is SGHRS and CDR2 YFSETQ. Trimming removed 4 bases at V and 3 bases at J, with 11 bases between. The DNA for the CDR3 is TGCGCCAGCAGCCCGGGGGACGGCTACGAGCAGTACTTC. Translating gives CASSPGDGYEQYF.

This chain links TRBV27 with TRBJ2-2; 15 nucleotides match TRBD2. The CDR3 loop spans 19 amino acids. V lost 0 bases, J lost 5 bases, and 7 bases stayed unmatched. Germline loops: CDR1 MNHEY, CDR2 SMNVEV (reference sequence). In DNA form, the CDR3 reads TGTGCCAGCAGTTTATCCCGACAAGGACTAGCGGGAGGGACCGGGGAGCTGTTTTTT. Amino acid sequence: CASSLSRQGLAGGTGELFF.